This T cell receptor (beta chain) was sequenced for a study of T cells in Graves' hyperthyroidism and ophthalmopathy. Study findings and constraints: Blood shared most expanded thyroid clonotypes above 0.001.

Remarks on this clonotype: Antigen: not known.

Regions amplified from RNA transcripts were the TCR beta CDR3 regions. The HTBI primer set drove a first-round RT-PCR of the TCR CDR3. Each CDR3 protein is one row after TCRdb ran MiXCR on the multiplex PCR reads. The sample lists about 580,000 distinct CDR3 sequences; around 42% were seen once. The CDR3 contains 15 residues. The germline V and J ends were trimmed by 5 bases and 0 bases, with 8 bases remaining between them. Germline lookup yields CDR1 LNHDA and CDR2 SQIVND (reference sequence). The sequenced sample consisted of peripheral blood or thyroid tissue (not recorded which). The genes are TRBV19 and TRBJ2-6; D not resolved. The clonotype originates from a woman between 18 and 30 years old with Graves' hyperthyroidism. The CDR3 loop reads CASSPRTSGANVLTF. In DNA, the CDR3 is TGTGCCAGTAGTCCACGGACCTCTGGGGCCAACGTCCTGACTTTC.